Sequencing of this T cell receptor beta chain was carried out in a study of immune characterization of retroperitoneal liposarcoma. Via MiXCR, TCRdb re-called the PCR reads, giving one row per CDR3 protein. This sample has 2,500 to 3,500 distinct CDR3 sequences, with roughly 44% found just once. The sequenced material came from tumor tissue. The clonotype comes from a male donor with retroperitoneal liposarcoma.

The chain's CDR3 is CASSEAWQSYEQYF. The CDR3 DNA sequence: TGTGCCAGCAGTGAAGCGTGGCAGAGCTACGAGCAGTACTTC. This chain connects TRBV6-1 to TRBJ2-1; D uncertain. The DNA matches TRBJ2-7 better at its end, which makes the J call doubtful. CDR1 is MNHNS, CDR2 SASEGT, per germline. The CDR3 loop spans 14 amino acids.